The entry below describes one TCR beta chain. Its antigen is as yet unknown. TCRdb used MiXCR to reprocess the RT-PCR reads, holding one entry per CDR3 protein. The sample has 500,000 to 600,000 distinct CDR3 sequences; about an eighth are singletons. This sample is part of a study of response to subunit inactivated influenza vaccine. J was trimmed by 6 bases and V by 3 bases; bases with no gene match: 3. The CDR3 extends over 13 amino acids. Germline V gene data show CDR1 as DFQATT and CDR2 as SNEGSKA (reference sequence). General study results and limits: That few new T cells are recruited by each seasonal influenza vaccination was the authors' suggestion.

The specimen was PBMCs from blood, collected on the day of vaccination. The clonotype comes from a man aged 45-65 years who received an inactivated influenza vaccine. The genes are TRBV20-1 and TRBJ2-1, with TRBD2 identical over 9 bases. CDR3 DNA sequence: TGCAGTGCTAGGGGGACTAGCCTCAATGAGCAGTTCTTC. Residues: CSARGTSLNEQFF.